This entry lists 21 T cell receptor beta chains sequenced from one sample in a study of T-cell memory formation after mild COVID-19. TCRdb analysed the 5' RACE reads with MiXCR anew, one entry per CDR3 protein. The table lists around 300,000 distinct CDR3 sequences, roughly a fifth of them singletons, with around 21% in the top ten. Material: PBMCs or a T cell subset sorted from them (not recorded which). These TCRs come from a man aged 18 to 29 who had mild COVID-19 (a few samples of this study predate the infection). Cell type and time point are not known.

A few counts support this clonotype. The chain combines TRBV6-2 or TRBV6-3 with TRBJ1-2; no definite D call. CDR3 size: 13 residues. The germline V and J ends were trimmed by 2 bases and 4 bases, with 8 bases remaining between them. CDR1 is MNHEY, CDR2 SVGEGT, per germline. In DNA form, the CDR3 reads TGTGCCAGCAGTTACGCGACGGGCTATGGCTACACCTTC. It translates to CASSYATGYGYTF.

The chain carries TRBV7-2 and TRBJ2-3, with TRBD1 matching 7 bases. V dropped 6 bases and J dropped 5; count of bases not matched to a gene: 8. Germline V lookup: CDR1 SGHTA, CDR2 FQGNSA. This CDR3 region has 14 residues. CDR3 sequence: CASRSTGTIDTQYF. CDR3 bases: TGTGCCAGCAGGTCGACAGGGACAATAGATACGCAGTATTTT.

This clonotype was counted only a few times. The genes are TRBV7-6 and TRBJ1-2; 7 bases match TRBD1. This CDR3 is 14 amino acids long. V shed 5 bases and J 8 bases; nucleotides not matched to a gene: 11. Germline CDR1 and CDR2: SGHVS and FNYEAQ. The CDR3 protein is CASSPPDRAQGYTF. The CDR3, as DNA: TGTGCCAGCAGCCCACCTGACAGGGCCCAGGGCTACACCTTC.

The chain couples TRBV6-5 to TRBJ2-7; D possibly corresponds to TRBD1 (6 bases). The ends were cut back, 0 bases at V and 2 bases at J, with 14 bases in the middle. The CDR3 has 16 residues. Germline assignment: CDR1 MNHEY and CDR2 SVGAGI. The CDR3 nucleotides read TGTGCCAGCAGTTACTCGATGCGGACAGTTCCCTACGAGCAGTACTTC. Its protein product is CASSYSMRTVPYEQYF.

In its sample, this clonotype was seen a few times. The chain couples TRBV10-3 to TRBJ1-3, with D tentatively TRBD1 (5 bases). Germline loops: CDR1 ENHRY, CDR2 SYGVKD. This CDR3 comprises 15 residues. V was clipped by 7 bases and J by 0 bases, with 13 bases between them. CDR3 protein: CAITRDRSSGNTIYF. The CDR3 region has the DNA TGTGCCATCACCCGGGACCGGAGCTCTGGAAACACCATATATTTT.

A few counts support this clonotype. The chain has TRBV7-2 and TRBJ2-1, with TRBD2 matching over 7 bases. The CDR3 extends over 15 amino acids. J lost 7 bases, V lost 2 bases, and 8 bases had no gene match. Germline CDR1 SGHTA, CDR2 FQGNSA. Here the CDR3 reads CASSLFAGVGNEQFF. CDR3 DNA: TGTGCCAGCAGCTTATTTGCGGGGGTCGGTAATGAGCAGTTCTTC.

In this sample, this clonotype turned up many times. V gene TRBV10-2 combines with J gene TRBJ1-5, with D possibly matching TRBD1 (5 bases). CDR1 is WSHSY, CDR2 SAAADI, per germline. This CDR3 is 14 amino acids long. V was trimmed by 7 bases and J by 4 bases, leaving 14 bases between them. In DNA form, the CDR3 reads TGCGCCAGCACGGAGGGGCTCGCGAATCAGCCCCAGCATTTT. It codes for CASTEGLANQPQHF.

The chain recombines TRBV7-3 with TRBJ1-6; perhaps TRBD1 as D (6 bases). The CDR3 spans 16 residues. Deletions cut 5 bases from V and 6 bases from J, with 17 bases between. Germline CDR1 SGHTA, CDR2 FQGTGA. This CDR3 reads CASSPGRAGANSPLHF. The CDR3 coding sequence is TGTGCCAGCAGCCCCGGCAGGGCAGGGGCTAATTCACCCCTCCACTTT.

The genes are TRBV3-1 and TRBJ1-3; D gene uncertain. Looked up from germline, CDR1 is LGHDT and CDR2 is YNNKEL (reference sequence). The ends were cut back, 0 bases at V and 0 bases at J, with 12 bases in the middle. The CDR3 sequence is 17 residues long. CDR3 in DNA: TGTGCCAGCAGCCAAGAAAGGTTACTGCGCTCTGGAAACACCATATATTTT. This codes for CASSQERLLRSGNTIYF.

This clonotype was counted a few times. The genes are TRBV9 and TRBJ2-7, with a possible D match to TRBD1 (5 bases). The V end lost 2 bases, the J end lost 3 bases, and 12 bases lay between the germline ends. Germline CDR1 is SGDLS and CDR2 is YYNGEE. The CDR3 contains 14 residues. The CDR3 DNA is TGTGCCAGCAGCGTGGGGCCAGCTGACTACGAGCAGTACTTC. Its protein product is CASSVGPADYEQYF.

The gene calls are TRBV5-4 and TRBJ2-3; no clear D. V lost 4 bases, J lost 0 bases, and 15 bases lay in between. Germline V gene sequence: CDR1 SGHNT, CDR2 YYREEE (reference sequence). CDR3 length equals 16 residues. CDR3 in amino acids: CASSVRSGPSTDTQYF. The CDR3 DNA reads TGTGCCAGCAGCGTGAGATCCGGGCCTAGCACAGATACGCAGTATTTT.

The rearrangement joins TRBV10-3 to TRBJ2-1, with a tentative D call TRBD2 (6 bases). Germline CDR1 ENHRY, CDR2 SYGVKD. The CDR3 is 16 amino acids. The V end lost 0 bases, the J end lost 4 bases, and 13 bases lay between the germline ends. The DNA for the CDR3 is TGTGCCATCAGTGAGTCGGGCGGGACGAAGTACAATGAGCAGTTCTTC. Translation gives CAISESGGTKYNEQFF.

This clonotype was picked up many times. The V gene is TRBV5-1, the J gene TRBJ2-7, with D hard to call. The V gene lost 4 bases and the J gene lost 5 bases, with 19 bases spanning the gap. CDR3 length equals 15 residues. Germline values: CDR1 SGHRS, CDR2 YFSETQ. The CDR3 region is CASSPAVLSENEQYF. The DNA for the CDR3 is TGCGCCAGCAGCCCTGCGGTTCTCTCGGAGAACGAGCAGTACTTC.

The chain employs TRBV5-1 and TRBJ1-2; 8 bases match TRBD1. This CDR3 spans 14 amino acids. V trimming: 0 bases; J trimming: 8 bases; junction bases outside the gene matches: 6. The germline CDR1 and CDR2 sequences are SGHRS and YFSETQ. The CDR3 DNA reads TGCGCCAGCAGCTTGGACGGGACAGGCGGAGGCTACACCTTC. This gives the protein CASSLDGTGGGYTF.

The rearrangement uses TRBV6-2 or TRBV6-3 and TRBJ1-5; a possible D gene is TRBD1 (6 bases). The CDR3 is 13 amino acids. Germline assignment: CDR1 MNHEY and CDR2 SVGEGT. V was clipped by 6 bases and J by 10 bases, with 16 bases between them. The CDR3 DNA follows: TGTGCCAGCAGCATTAATGAGGGGGGACCCCAGCATTTT. Protein: CASSINEGGPQHF.

This clonotype showed up just a few times. The V gene is TRBV12-5, the J gene TRBJ2-4; D might be TRBD1 (5 bases). The length of the CDR3 is 13 residues. Germline CDR1 LGHNT, CDR2 FRNRAP. V lost 9 bases, J lost 5 bases, and 14 bases lay in between. As DNA, the CDR3 is TGTGCTAGGGTGGCAGGGAAGGAAAACATTCAGTACTTC. This sequence encodes CARVAGKENIQYF.

This clonotype showed up just a few times. The CDR3 here is CASSYDSRGAETQYF. The CDR3 DNA reads TGTGCCAGCAGTTACGACTCCCGAGGGGCAGAGACCCAGTACTTC. The chain combines TRBV6-6 with TRBJ2-5; perhaps D is TRBD1 or TRBD2 (5 bases each). V was pared by 2 bases and J by 4 bases, with 14 bases between. Per germline, CDR1 MNHNY and CDR2 SVGAGI (reference sequence). CDR3 size: 15 residues.

The J gene is TRBJ2-7, the V gene TRBV12-3 or TRBV12-4; D is ambiguous. The CDR3 is made up of 12 amino acids. V was shortened by 3 bases and J by 3 bases, with 6 bases between the two germline ends. The CDR3 loop is CASSFAGYEQYF. The CDR3, as DNA: TGTGCCAGCAGTTTTGCAGGCTACGAGCAGTACTTC.

This clonotype appeared many times. The rearrangement uses TRBV7-9 and TRBJ2-2; D is ambiguous. Trimming took 5 bases from V and 4 from J, leaving 11 bases between them. The CDR3 length is 14 residues. Germline CDR1 SEHNR, CDR2 FQNEAQ (reference sequence). The CDR3 here is CASSHRVPTGELFF. CDR3 nucleotides: TGTGCCAGCAGCCACCGGGTCCCCACCGGGGAGCTGTTTTTT.

The rearrangement joins TRBV14 to TRBJ2-1, with D perhaps matching TRBD1 or TRBD2 (6 bases each). V lost 1 base, J lost 5 bases, and 12 bases lay in between. The germline gives CDR1 SGHDN, CDR2 FVKESK. The CDR3 loop spans 15 amino acids. CDR3 sequence (DNA): TGTGCCAGCAGCCAAGCTAAGGGGGGCCACAATGAGCAGTTCTTC. Amino acid sequence: CASSQAKGGHNEQFF.

This clonotype was seen a few times. V is TRBV18 and J is TRBJ2-7; 10 bases align to TRBD1. The CDR3 covers 16 residues. Germline V gene data show CDR1 as KGHSH and CDR2 as LQKENI. The trim removed 3 bases at V and 6 bases at J, leaving 11 bases unmatched. CDR3 coding DNA: TGTGCCAGCTCACCCCCTCGGGAGACAGGGGGCTGCGAGCAGTACGTC. Amino acids: CASSPPRETGGCEQYV.